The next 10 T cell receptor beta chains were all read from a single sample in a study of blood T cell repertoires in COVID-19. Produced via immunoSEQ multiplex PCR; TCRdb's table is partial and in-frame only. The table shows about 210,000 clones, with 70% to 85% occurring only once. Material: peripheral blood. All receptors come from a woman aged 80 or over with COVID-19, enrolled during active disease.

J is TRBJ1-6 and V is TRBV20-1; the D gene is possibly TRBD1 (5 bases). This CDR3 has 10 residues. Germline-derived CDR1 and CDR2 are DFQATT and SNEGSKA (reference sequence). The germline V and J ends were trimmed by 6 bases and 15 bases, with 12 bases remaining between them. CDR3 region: CSAPQGLLHF. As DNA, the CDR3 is TGCAGTGCCCCGCAGGGCCTCCTCCACTTT.

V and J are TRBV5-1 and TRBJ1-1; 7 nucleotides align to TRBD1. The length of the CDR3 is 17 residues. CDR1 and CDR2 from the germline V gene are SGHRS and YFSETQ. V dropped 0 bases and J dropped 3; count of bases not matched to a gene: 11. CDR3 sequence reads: CASSLEQGRIWDTEAFF. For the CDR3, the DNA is TGCGCCAGCAGCTTGGAACAGGGGAGAATATGGGACACTGAAGCTTTCTTT.

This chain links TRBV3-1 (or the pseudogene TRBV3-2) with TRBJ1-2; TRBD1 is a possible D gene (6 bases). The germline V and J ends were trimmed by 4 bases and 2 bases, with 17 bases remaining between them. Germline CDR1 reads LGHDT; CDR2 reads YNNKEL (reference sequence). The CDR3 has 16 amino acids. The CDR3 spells CASSRTGGGTNYGYTF. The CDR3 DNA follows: TGTGCCAGCAGCCGTACGGGGGGGGGCACAAACTATGGCTACACCTTC.

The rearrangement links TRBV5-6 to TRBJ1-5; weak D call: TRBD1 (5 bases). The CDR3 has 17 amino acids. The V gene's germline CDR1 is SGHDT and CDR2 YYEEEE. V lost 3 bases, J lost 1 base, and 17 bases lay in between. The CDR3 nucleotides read TGTGCCAGCAGCTCCAGTGGGTCAGGGATCAGCAATCAGCCCCAGCATTTT. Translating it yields CASSSSGSGISNQPQHF.

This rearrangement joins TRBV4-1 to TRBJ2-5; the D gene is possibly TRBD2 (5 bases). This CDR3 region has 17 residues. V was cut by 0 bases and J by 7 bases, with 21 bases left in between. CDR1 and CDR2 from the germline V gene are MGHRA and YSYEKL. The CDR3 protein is CASSQEPVPIGVGTQYF. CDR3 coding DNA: TGCGCCAGCAGCCAAGAACCCGTCCCGATCGGGGTAGGGACCCAGTACTTC.

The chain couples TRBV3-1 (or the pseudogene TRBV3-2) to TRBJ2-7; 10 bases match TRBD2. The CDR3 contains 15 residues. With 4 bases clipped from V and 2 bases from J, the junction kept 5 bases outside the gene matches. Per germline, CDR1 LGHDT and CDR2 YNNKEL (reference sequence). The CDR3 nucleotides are TGTGCCAGCAGCCCGGGAGCGGGAGGGACCTACGAGCAGTACTTC. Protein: CASSPGAGGTYEQYF.

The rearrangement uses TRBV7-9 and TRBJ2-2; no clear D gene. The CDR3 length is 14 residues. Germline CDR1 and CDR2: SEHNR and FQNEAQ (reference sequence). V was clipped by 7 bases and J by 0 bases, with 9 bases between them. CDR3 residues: CASTSLANTGELFF. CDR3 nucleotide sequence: TGTGCCAGCACGTCACTCGCGAACACCGGGGAGCTGTTTTTT. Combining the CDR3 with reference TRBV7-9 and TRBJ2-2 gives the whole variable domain DTGVSQNPRHKITKRGQNVTFRCDPISEHNRLYWYRQTLGQGPEFLTYFQNEAQLEKSRLLSDRFSAERPKGSFSTLEIQRTEQGDSAMYLCASTSLANTGELFFGEGSRLTVL.

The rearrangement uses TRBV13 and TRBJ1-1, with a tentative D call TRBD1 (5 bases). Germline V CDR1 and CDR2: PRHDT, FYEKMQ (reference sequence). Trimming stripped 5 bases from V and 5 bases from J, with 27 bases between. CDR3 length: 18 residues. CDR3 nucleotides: TGTGCCAGCAGCCCCCGTGAGGCAGGGATTAGGGCGAGTACTGAAGCTTTCTTT. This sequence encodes CASSPREAGIRASTEAFF.

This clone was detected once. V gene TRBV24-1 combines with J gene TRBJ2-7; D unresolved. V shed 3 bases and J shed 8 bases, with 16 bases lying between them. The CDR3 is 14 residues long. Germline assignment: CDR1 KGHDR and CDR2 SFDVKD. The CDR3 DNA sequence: TGTGCCACCAGTGATCCCAAGCTTGACAACAAGCAGTACTTC. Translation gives CATSDPKLDNKQYF.

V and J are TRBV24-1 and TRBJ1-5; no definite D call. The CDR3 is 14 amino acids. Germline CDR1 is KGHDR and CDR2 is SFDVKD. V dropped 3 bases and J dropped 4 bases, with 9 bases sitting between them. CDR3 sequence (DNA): TGTGCCACCAGTGATCCCGGACTGAATCAGCCCCAGCATTTT. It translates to CATSDPGLNQPQHF.